This note documents a single T cell receptor beta chain sequence. Antigen specificity is unknown. The source of the sample is a study of T cells expressing NK-cell markers. Looking at the study overall: Serological testing identified most of the eight sequenced donors as HCMV-seropositive and one as seronegative.

The CDR3 is 17 residues long. Germline loops: CDR1 DFQATT, CDR2 SNEGSKA (reference sequence). TCRdb re-called the 5' RACE reads; every CDR3 protein appears as one record, without DNA. The sample has 350,000 to 450,000 distinct CDR3 sequences. General observations from the study: Dominant NKG2C+ clonotypes accounted for about 1.0-8% of CD8+ T cells in a handful of donors.

The chain has TRBV20-1 and TRBJ1-2; TCRdb designates TRBD1, a call that cannot be tested without DNA. Sequences were obtained from blood T cells: a sorted CD56 or NKG2C T cell subset, CD4+ or CD8+ T cells, or bulk PBMC T cells (not recorded which). The sequence came from a man aged 18-75 years in good health. The CDR3 here is CSARPQGRAPGSTGYTF.